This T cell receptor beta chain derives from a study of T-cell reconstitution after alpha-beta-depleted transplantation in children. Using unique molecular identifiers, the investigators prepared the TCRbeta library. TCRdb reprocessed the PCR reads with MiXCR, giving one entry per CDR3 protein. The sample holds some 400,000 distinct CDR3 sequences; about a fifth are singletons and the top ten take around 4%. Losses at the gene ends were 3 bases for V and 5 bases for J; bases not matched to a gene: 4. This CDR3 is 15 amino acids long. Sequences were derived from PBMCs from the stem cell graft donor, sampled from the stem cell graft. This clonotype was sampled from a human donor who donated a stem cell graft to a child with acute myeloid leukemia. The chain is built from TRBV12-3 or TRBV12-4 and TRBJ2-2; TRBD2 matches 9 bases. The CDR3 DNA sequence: TGTGCCAGCAGTTTTAGCGGGAGTGGGACCGGGGAGCTGTTTTTT. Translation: CASSFSGSGTGELFF.